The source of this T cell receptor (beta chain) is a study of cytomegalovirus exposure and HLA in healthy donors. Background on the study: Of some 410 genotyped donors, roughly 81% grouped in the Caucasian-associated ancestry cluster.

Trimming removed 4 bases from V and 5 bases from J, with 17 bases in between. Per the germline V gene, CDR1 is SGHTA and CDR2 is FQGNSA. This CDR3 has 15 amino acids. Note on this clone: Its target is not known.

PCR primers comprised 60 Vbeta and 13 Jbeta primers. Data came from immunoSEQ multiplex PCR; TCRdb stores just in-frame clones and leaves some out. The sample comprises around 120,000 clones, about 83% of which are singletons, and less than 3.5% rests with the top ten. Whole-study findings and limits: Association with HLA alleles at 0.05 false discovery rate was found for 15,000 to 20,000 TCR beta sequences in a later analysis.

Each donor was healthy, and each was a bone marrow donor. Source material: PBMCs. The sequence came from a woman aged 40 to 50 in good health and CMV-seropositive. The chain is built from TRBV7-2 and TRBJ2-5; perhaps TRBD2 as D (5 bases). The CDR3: CASSSSGLMGETQYF. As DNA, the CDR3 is TGTGCCAGCAGCTCCTCCGGACTGATGGGGGAGACCCAGTACTTC.